The following is a TCR beta chain sequence with its context. Its antigen is not known. Profiling relied on immunoSEQ multiplex PCR, and the TCRdb table lists in-frame clones only, not all of them. The sample records roughly 2.2 million clones, approximately 90% being singletons. This sample was included in a study of shared clonotypes between healthy human individuals. Study context: A donor's plate count was three for CD4 naive and three for CD4 memory; CD8 naive had two and CD8 memory one. The study, taken as a whole, reports: Generally, naive subsets came out with larger estimated richness than memory subsets. When naive CD4 clonotypes were compared across a few donors, approximately 5% were shared. The genetic and exposure-history diversity represented was limited by few donors.

Germline V lookup: CDR1 SNHLY, CDR2 FYNNEI. The V and J ends lost 4 bases and 0 bases, in that order; junction bases with no gene match: 10. This CDR3 is built from 18 residues. The rearrangement links TRBV2 to TRBJ2-1; 9 nucleotides match TRBD2. The receptor was isolated from a man aged 18 to 30 in good health. Some clones in this sample may be carry-over from other donors' samples. The source material was naive CD4+ T cells from PBMCs. As to subset: CD45RA+ positively selected. CDR3: CASSASSGARSSYNEQFF. In DNA, the CDR3 is TGTGCCAGCAGTGCGTCTAGCGGGGCCCGGAGCTCCTACAATGAGCAGTTCTTC.